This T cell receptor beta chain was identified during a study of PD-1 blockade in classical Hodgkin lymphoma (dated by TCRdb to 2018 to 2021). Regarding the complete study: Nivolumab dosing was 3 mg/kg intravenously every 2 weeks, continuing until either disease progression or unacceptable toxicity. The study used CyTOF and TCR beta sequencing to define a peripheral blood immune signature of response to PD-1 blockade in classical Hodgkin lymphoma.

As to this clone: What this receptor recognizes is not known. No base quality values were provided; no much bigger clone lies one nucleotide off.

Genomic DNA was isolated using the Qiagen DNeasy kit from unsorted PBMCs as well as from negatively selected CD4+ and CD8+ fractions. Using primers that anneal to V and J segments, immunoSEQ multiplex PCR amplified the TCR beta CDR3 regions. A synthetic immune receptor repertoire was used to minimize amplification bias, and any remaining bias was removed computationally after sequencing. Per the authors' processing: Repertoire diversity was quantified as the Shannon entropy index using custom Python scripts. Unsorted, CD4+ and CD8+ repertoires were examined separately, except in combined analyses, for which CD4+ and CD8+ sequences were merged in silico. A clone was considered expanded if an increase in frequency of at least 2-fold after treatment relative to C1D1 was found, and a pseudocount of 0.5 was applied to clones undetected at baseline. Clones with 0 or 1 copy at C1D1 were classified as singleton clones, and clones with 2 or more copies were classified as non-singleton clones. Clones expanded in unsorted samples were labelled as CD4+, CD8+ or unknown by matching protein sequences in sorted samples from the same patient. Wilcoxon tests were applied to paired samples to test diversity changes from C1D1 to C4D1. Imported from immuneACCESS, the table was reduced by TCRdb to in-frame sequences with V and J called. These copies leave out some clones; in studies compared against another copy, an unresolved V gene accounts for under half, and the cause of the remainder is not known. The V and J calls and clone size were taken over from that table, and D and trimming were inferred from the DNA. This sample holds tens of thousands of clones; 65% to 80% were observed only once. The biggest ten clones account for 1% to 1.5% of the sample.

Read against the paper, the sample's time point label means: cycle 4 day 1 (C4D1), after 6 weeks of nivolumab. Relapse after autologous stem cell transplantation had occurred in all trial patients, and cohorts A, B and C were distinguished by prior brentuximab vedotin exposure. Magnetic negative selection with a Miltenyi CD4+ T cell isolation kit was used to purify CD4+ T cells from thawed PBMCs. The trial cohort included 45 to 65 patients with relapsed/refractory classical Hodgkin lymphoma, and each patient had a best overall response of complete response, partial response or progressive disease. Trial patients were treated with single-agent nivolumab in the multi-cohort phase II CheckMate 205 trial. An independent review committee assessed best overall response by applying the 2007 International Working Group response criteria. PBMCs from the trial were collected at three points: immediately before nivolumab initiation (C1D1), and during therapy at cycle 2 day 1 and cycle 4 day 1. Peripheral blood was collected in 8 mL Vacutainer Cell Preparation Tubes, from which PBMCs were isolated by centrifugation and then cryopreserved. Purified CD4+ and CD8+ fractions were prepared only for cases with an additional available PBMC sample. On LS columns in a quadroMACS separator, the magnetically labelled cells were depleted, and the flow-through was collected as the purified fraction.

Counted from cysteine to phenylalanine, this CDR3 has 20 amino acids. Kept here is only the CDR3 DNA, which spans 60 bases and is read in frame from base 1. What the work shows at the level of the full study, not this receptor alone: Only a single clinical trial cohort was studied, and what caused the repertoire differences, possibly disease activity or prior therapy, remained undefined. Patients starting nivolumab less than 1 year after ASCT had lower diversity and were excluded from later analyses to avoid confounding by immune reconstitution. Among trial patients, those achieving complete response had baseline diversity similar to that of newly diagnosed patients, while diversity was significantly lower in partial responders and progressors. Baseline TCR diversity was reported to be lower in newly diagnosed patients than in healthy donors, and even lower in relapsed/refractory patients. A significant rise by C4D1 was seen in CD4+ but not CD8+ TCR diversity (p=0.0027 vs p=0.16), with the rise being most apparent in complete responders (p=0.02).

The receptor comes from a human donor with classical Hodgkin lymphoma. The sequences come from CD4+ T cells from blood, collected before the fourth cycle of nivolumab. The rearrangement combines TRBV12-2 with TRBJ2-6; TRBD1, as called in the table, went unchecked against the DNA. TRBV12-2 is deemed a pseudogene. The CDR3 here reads CASRLDRGPIPSSGANVLTF. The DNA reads TGTGCAAGTCGCCTCGACAGGGGTCCTATCCCCTCCTCTGGGGCCAACGTCCTGACTTTC.